The 15 T cell receptor beta chains presented below share a single source sample, sequenced in a study of blood T cell repertoires in COVID-19. Data came from immunoSEQ multiplex PCR; TCRdb stores just in-frame clones and leaves some out. This table has some 62,000 clones, 80% to 90% appearing once. The sample consisted of PBMCs or T cells enriched from blood (not recorded which). These receptor sequences come from a woman between 40 and 50 years old with acute COVID-19.

This chain uses TRBV19 with TRBJ1-3; the D gene is possibly TRBD1 (6 bases). Per germline, CDR1 LNHDA and CDR2 SQIVND (reference sequence). The CDR3 totals 17 residues. With 5 bases removed from V and 0 bases from J, the gap between germline ends came to 17 bases. CDR3 coding DNA: TGTGCCAGTAGTTTTTGGGGGCACAAAAACTCTGGAAACACCATATATTTT. Encoded protein: CASSFWGHKNSGNTIYF.

The chain employs TRBV7-9 and TRBJ1-1; unclear D gene. This CDR3 comprises 13 residues. Germline V CDR1 and CDR2: SEHNR, FQNEAQ (reference sequence). Trimming pared 0 bases from V and 6 bases from J, leaving 8 bases between. CDR3 in DNA: TGTGCCAGCAGCTTAGCGCCACATCCTGAAGCTTTCTTT. Protein sequence: CASSLAPHPEAFF. Based on the CDR3 plus reference TRBV7-9 and TRBJ1-1, the full variable domain is DTGVSQNPRHKITKRGQNVTFRCDPISEHNRLYWYRQTLGQGPEFLTYFQNEAQLEKSRLLSDRFSAERPKGSFSTLEIQRTEQGDSAMYLCASSLAPHPEAFFGQGTRLTVV.

The chain employs TRBV25-1 and TRBJ1-1; D perhaps matches TRBD1 (5 bases). CDR3 size: 14 residues. Germline CDR1 is MGHDK and CDR2 is SYGVNS. Trimming removed 5 bases at V and 1 base at J, with 11 bases between. The CDR3 region has the DNA TGTGCCAGCAGTAGAGGAACAGGGAACACTGAAGCTTTCTTT. Its translation is CASSRGTGNTEAFF. The full variable domain, rest sourced from reference TRBV25-1 and TRBJ1-1, is EADIYQTPRYLVIGTGKKITLECSQTMGHDKMYWYQQDPGMELHLIHYSYGVNSTEKGDLSSESTVSRIRTEHFPLTLESARPSHTSQYLCASSRGTGNTEAFFGQGTRLTVV.

This chain links TRBV15 with TRBJ1-4; D is perhaps TRBD1 (6 bases). Germline CDR1 LNHNV, CDR2 YYDKDF (reference sequence). Trimming pared 1 base from V and 4 bases from J, leaving 13 bases between. The CDR3 covers 16 residues. The DNA of the CDR3 is TGTGCCACCAGCAGAGTCGGGGCAGGGGATAATGAAAAACTGTTTTTT. This gives the protein CATSRVGAGDNEKLFF.

CDR3: CASSPRENYGYTF. The CDR3 nucleotides read TGTGCCAGCAGCCCGAGGGAGAACTATGGCTACACCTTC. The rearrangement links TRBV7-9 to TRBJ1-2; D not certain. This CDR3 is built from 13 residues. In germline, CDR1 is SEHNR, CDR2 FQNEAQ (reference sequence). Trimming took off 5 bases at V and 2 bases at J, with 9 bases between the two ends.

This chain links TRBV7-9 with TRBJ1-1, with 7 bases aligning to TRBD1. The junction had 4 bases not matched to a gene; V was cut back by 5 bases and J by 1 base. This CDR3 is 14 amino acids long. Germline loops: CDR1 SEHNR, CDR2 FQNEAQ (reference sequence). The DNA for the CDR3 is TGTGCCAGCAGCCCGGGACAGTCGAACACTGAAGCTTTCTTT. Translating it yields CASSPGQSNTEAFF.

The chain combines TRBV10-3 with TRBJ1-5; 9 bases agree with TRBD1. Germline CDR1 is ENHRY and CDR2 is SYGVKD. The CDR3 runs to 15 residues. J was trimmed by 4 bases and V by 5 bases; bases with no gene match: 6. The CDR3 region is CAISPDRGVNQPQHF. Here the CDR3 DNA reads TGTGCCATCAGTCCAGACAGGGGGGTTAATCAGCCCCAGCATTTT.

The chain combines TRBV7-8 with TRBJ1-1; TRBD1 is a possible D gene (6 bases). Germline V gives CDR1 SGHVS, CDR2 FQNEAQ. V lost 10 bases, J lost 5 bases, and 17 bases lay in between. The CDR3 covers 13 residues. CDR3 nucleotides: TGTGCCACCTCCGGGACGGGACATACTGAAGCTTTCTTT. This translates into CATSGTGHTEAFF.

This clone was counted a single time. The gene calls are TRBV9 and TRBJ2-1, with 9 bases that match TRBD2. Germline V CDR1 and CDR2: SGDLS, YYNGEE. After removal of 6 bases from V and 6 bases from J, the junction contained 7 bases not matched to a gene. This CDR3 has 14 residues. In DNA form, the CDR3 reads TGTGCCAGCAACCTAGCGGGAAGCCGCAATGAGCAGTTCTTC. Encoded protein: CASNLAGSRNEQFF.

J is TRBJ1-5 and V is TRBV2; D uncertain. Trimming removed 6 bases from V and 0 bases from J, with 18 bases in between. CDR3 size: 17 residues. Germline CDR1 reads SNHLY; CDR2 reads FYNNEI. This chain's CDR3 is CASSLTSQTHSNQPQHF. DNA for the CDR3: TGTGCCAGCAGCCTAACGTCACAGACACATAGCAATCAGCCCCAGCATTTT. The entire variable domain, with the rest obtained from reference TRBV2 and TRBJ1-5, is as follows: EPEVTQTPSHQVTQMGQEVILRCVPISNHLYFYWYRQILGQKVEFLVSFYNNEISEKSEIFDDQFSVERPDGSNFTLKIRSTKLEDSAMYFCASSLTSQTHSNQPQHFGDGTRLSIL.

The V gene is TRBV6-5, the J gene TRBJ2-7; 7 bases fit TRBD2. Trimming took 7 bases from V and 5 from J; bases not matched to a gene: 14. This CDR3 spans 15 amino acids. CDR1 and CDR2 from the germline V gene are MNHEY and SVGAGI. The CDR3 region has the DNA TGTGCCAGCACTCCTCCGGGAGGAATAGGGGACGAGCAGTACTTC. This sequence encodes CASTPPGGIGDEQYF.

J is TRBJ2-3 and V is TRBV5-4, with a tentative D call TRBD2 (7 bases). This CDR3 has 16 amino acids. V lost 0 bases and J lost 3, with 14 bases in between. Per germline, CDR1 SGHNT and CDR2 YYREEE (reference sequence). The CDR3 DNA sequence: TGTGCCAGCAGCTTGGCCATGGGGGGGCGAACAGATACGCAGTATTTT. Protein product: CASSLAMGGRTDTQYF.

The chain is built from TRBV2 and TRBJ1-1; 8 nucleotides align to TRBD1. The length of the CDR3 is 14 residues. After removal of 7 bases from V and 4 bases from J, the junction contained 8 bases not matched to a gene. The germline gives CDR1 SNHLY, CDR2 FYNNEI. CDR3 sequence (DNA): TGTGCCAGCACTTTCCGGACAGGGAGCACTGAAGCTTTCTTT. It yields the protein CASTFRTGSTEAFF.

The rearrangement uses TRBV15 and TRBJ2-1, with 7 positions matching TRBD2. Germline V gene sequence: CDR1 LNHNV, CDR2 YYDKDF (reference sequence). The ends lost 3 bases at V and 6 bases at J; junction bases unmatched: 5. The CDR3 sequence is 14 residues long. The CDR3 bases are TGTGCCACCAGCAGTTACGGGGGGTCCAATGAGCAGTTCTTC. Amino acids: CATSSYGGSNEQFF.

V gene TRBV20-1 combines with J gene TRBJ2-5; 8 bases align to TRBD1. The CDR3 covers 15 residues. The V gene's germline CDR1 is DFQATT and CDR2 SNEGSKA (reference sequence). The V segment lost 3 bases and the J segment 7 bases; nucleotides outside the gene matches: 13. The CDR3 is CSASTPAGGYGTQYF. CDR3 coding DNA: TGCAGTGCTAGTACTCCCGCAGGGGGCTATGGGACCCAGTACTTC.